Shown below are 10 T cell receptor beta chains from a single sample sequenced in a study of T-cell reconstitution after alpha-beta-depleted transplantation in children. Unique molecular identifiers were built into the TCRbeta library. Each CDR3 protein is one row after TCRdb ran MiXCR on the PCR reads. The table lists around 580,000 distinct CDR3 sequences, roughly 23% of them singletons. Sample: PBMCs, mostly from graft donor cells, taken 360 days after TCRalphabeta/CD19-depleted stem cell transplant. The source is a boy less than two years old who had a stem cell transplant for acute myeloid leukemia, so the T cells may come from the graft donor.

The sample holds many counts of this clonotype. This chain links TRBV7-2 with TRBJ2-1, with TRBD2 matching 15 bases. The CDR3 totals 15 residues. J gave up 7 bases and V 5 bases, and 3 bases lay outside the gene matches. In germline, CDR1 is SGHTA, CDR2 FQGNSA. The CDR3 DNA follows: TGTGCCAGCAGCCGGACTAGCGGGGGGGGGAATGAGCAGTTCTTC. Translation: CASSRTSGGGNEQFF.

In its sample, this clonotype was seen many times. The chain carries TRBV20-1 and TRBJ2-1, with a tentative D call TRBD2 (5 bases). This CDR3 is 14 amino acids long. V was clipped by 3 bases and J by 0 bases, with 9 bases between them. CDR1 is DFQATT, CDR2 SNEGSKA, per germline (reference sequence). The CDR3 nucleotides read TGCAGTGCTAGGGACTCCCACTCCTACAATGAGCAGTTCTTC. Protein: CSARDSHSYNEQFF.

This clonotype was observed at least ten times. The chain combines TRBV29-1 with TRBJ2-5; 11 nucleotides align to TRBD2. Germline V gives CDR1 SQVTM, CDR2 ANQGSEA. The ends lost 8 bases at V and 4 bases at J; junction bases unmatched: 15. This CDR3 region has 16 residues. The CDR3 DNA reads TGCAGCTTAAAAGGGCTAGCGGGGGGAGGCTTAGAGACCCAGTACTTC. It yields the protein CSLKGLAGGGLETQYF.

The V gene is TRBV20-1, the J gene TRBJ2-5; 7 nucleotides match TRBD1. The CDR3 length is 14 residues. Germline V gives CDR1 DFQATT, CDR2 SNEGSKA (reference sequence). The CDR3 spells CLPRGQGYQETQYF. The CDR3 coding sequence is TGCCTCCCGAGGGGGCAGGGTTATCAAGAGACCCAGTACTTC.

J is TRBJ1-2 and V is TRBV29-1; the match to TRBD1 covers 7 bases. The trim removed 3 bases at V and 6 bases at J, leaving 4 bases unmatched. CDR1 is SQVTM, CDR2 ANQGSEA, per germline. The CDR3 covers 12 residues. This CDR3 is CSVEGQLDGYTF. The CDR3, as DNA: TGCAGCGTTGAGGGACAGCTAGATGGCTACACCTTC.

This clonotype was counted a few times. The rearrangement links TRBV7-2 to TRBJ2-7; D call uncertain. V was trimmed by 4 bases and J by 2 bases, leaving 9 bases between them. The CDR3 totals 13 residues. Germline lookup yields CDR1 SGHTA and CDR2 FQGNSA. CDR3 sequence reads: CASSSSYPYEQYF. CDR3 bases: TGTGCCAGCAGCTCCTCATATCCCTACGAGCAGTACTTC.

DNA for the CDR3: TGTGCCAGCAGTTACTCTGGGTTACCTAATGAAAAACTGTTTTTT. Amino acid sequence: CASSYSGLPNEKLFF. The gene calls are TRBV6-5 and TRBJ1-4; D call uncertain. Germline lookup yields CDR1 MNHEY and CDR2 SVGAGI. The CDR3 consists of 15 residues. Trimming cost V 0 bases and J 3 bases, with 8 bases left between them.

The chain has TRBV6-1 and TRBJ2-1; 9 nucleotides line up with TRBD1. V dropped 7 bases and J dropped 9; count of bases not matched to a gene: 10. The CDR3 spans 14 residues. Looked up from germline, CDR1 is MNHNS and CDR2 is SASEGT. CDR3 in amino acids: CASNPGQGFGEQFF. The DNA of the CDR3 is TGTGCCAGCAATCCGGGACAGGGTTTCGGTGAGCAGTTCTTC.

V usage is TRBV25-1 and J usage is TRBJ2-7; D may be TRBD1 or TRBD2 (5 bases each). Germline assignment: CDR1 MGHDK and CDR2 SYGVNS. Trimming took 3 bases from V and 3 from J, leaving 6 bases between them. The CDR3 has 12 amino acids. Written as DNA, the CDR3 is TGTGCCAGCAGTGATGGGGGCTACGAGCAGTACGTC. Amino acid sequence: CASSDGGYEQYV.

The chain has TRBV20-1 and TRBJ1-1; no clear D. Germline V gene sequence: CDR1 DFQATT, CDR2 SNEGSKA (reference sequence). The CDR3 covers 11 residues. V was shortened by 6 bases and J by 3 bases, with 8 bases between the two germline ends. The CDR3 protein is CSAVTYTEAFF. CDR3 coding DNA: TGCAGTGCGGTAACATACACTGAAGCTTTCTTT.